This entry lists 5 T cell receptor beta chains sequenced from one sample in a study of cytomegalovirus exposure and HLA in healthy donors. 60 Vbeta and 13 Jbeta primers were used in PCR. Sequencing used immunoSEQ multiplex PCR; TCRdb keeps in-frame clones, though not all of them. Among around 220,000 clones, 83% were seen once, and the ten largest hold 1.4%. Input material: PBMCs. The receptors shown here come from a girl aged 5 to 17 in good health and CMV-seronegative.

The chain is built from TRBV4-1 and TRBJ2-3; a weak D match, TRBD2 (5 bases). Germline loops: CDR1 MGHRA, CDR2 YSYEKL. The CDR3 length is 17 residues. V lost 3 bases to trimming and J lost 7 bases, with 23 bases between them. CDR3 protein: CASSQRVLQSGQHTQYF. CDR3 DNA: TGCGCCAGCAGCCAGAGGGTACTACAATCGGGCCAACATACGCAGTATTTT.

V usage is TRBV30 and J usage is TRBJ1-2; unclear D gene. The CDR3 contains 11 residues. Germline lookup yields CDR1 GTSNPN and CDR2 SVGIG (reference sequence). Trimming removed 0 bases from V and 5 bases from J, with 4 bases in between. This CDR3 is CAWSVRYGYTF. The CDR3 DNA reads as TGTGCCTGGAGTGTACGGTATGGCTACACCTTC.

This sequence joins TRBV6-1 and TRBJ1-5; D ambiguous. Germline values: CDR1 MNHNS, CDR2 SASEGT. Trimming shortened V by 7 bases and J by 1 base, and 5 bases separated the two germline ends. This CDR3 region has 12 residues. The CDR3 is CASKRSNQPQHF. DNA of the CDR3: TGTGCCAGCAAGAGGAGCAATCAGCCCCAGCATTTT.

The gene calls are TRBV19 and TRBJ2-5; D may be TRBD2 (6 bases). This CDR3 is 12 amino acids long. V was clipped by 6 bases and J by 5 bases, with 10 bases between them. CDR1 is LNHDA, CDR2 SQIVND, per germline (reference sequence). CDR3 in amino acids: CASSPRGETQYF. The CDR3 region has the DNA TGTGCCAGTAGCCCTCGGGGGGAGACCCAGTACTTC. Full variable domain (missing parts from reference TRBV19 and TRBJ2-5): DGGITQSPKYLFRKEGQNVTLSCEQNLNHDAMYWYRQDPGQGLRLIYYSQIVNDFQKGDIAEGYSVSREKKESFPLTVTSAQKNPTAFYLCASSPRGETQYFGPGTRLLVL.

The chain is built from TRBV7-9 and TRBJ1-5, with a possible D match to TRBD1 (6 bases). The CDR3 is 17 residues long. The V gene lost 1 base and the J gene lost 6 bases, with 19 bases spanning the gap. Per germline, CDR1 SEHNR and CDR2 FQNEAQ (reference sequence). The CDR3 sequence: CASSLGAGGDSRQPQHF. The CDR3 DNA reads as TGTGCCAGCAGCTTAGGGGCGGGGGGCGACAGTCGTCAGCCCCAGCATTTT.